The next 12 T cell receptor beta chains were all read from a single sample in a study of vaccination effects on CD4 cells after COVID-19 (dated 2022 in TCRdb). The protocol used for the library was the immunoSEQ multiplex PCR assay. This is the immuneACCESS table as TCRdb keeps it, with only in-frame sequences that have V and J called. A part of the clones is gone; compared with another copy, unresolved V genes explain less than half, and the rest is unexplained. The sample table holds some 38,000 clones, of which roughly 69% were seen once. The ten largest account for approximately 17% of the sample. The ViraFEST assay stimulated PBMC with viral peptide pools and then used TCR sequencing to identify antigen-specific CD4+ T cell clonotypes by expansion. After more than nine days of culture, CD4+ T cells were isolated with the EasySep CD4+ T cell isolation kit. PCR-confirmed SARS-CoV-2 infection had occurred in convalescent patients between March and December 2020, before the Alpha, Beta and Delta variants emerged in the United States.

Their antigens remain unidentified. The sequenced sample was CD4+ T cells from PBMCs cultured with HCoV-NL63 spike peptides, obtained before COVID-19 vaccination. The sample's cell subset or site label, in plain terms: HCoV-NL63 spike overlapping peptide pool stimulation. These receptors were taken from a human donor who had a prior SARS-CoV-2 infection.

The V and J genes are TRBV4-2 and TRBJ2-2; D remains ambiguous. V lost 0 bases to trimming and J lost 4 bases, with 6 bases between them. There are 14 residues in the CDR3. The germline V gene has CDR1 LGHNA and CDR2 YNFKEQ. The DNA of the CDR3 is TGTGCCAGCAGCCAAGACGGCTTCACCGGGGAGCTGTTTTTT. This encodes CASSQDGFTGELFF.

This clone was detected once. V is TRBV5-1 and J is TRBJ1-3; no reliable D call. The CDR3 runs 14 residues. From germline, CDR1 is SGHRS and CDR2 YFSETQ. Trimming left V 3 bases short and J 4 bases short, with 11 bases between. In DNA form, the CDR3 reads TGCGCCAGCAGCTCCGGGAGACGCGGAAACACCATATATTTT. This gives the protein CASSSGRRGNTIYF. Full variable domain (outside the CDR3, taken from reference TRBV5-1 and TRBJ1-3): KAGVTQTPRYLIKTRGQQVTLSCSPISGHRSVSWYQQTPGQGLQFLFEYFSETQRNKGNFPGRFSGRQFSNSRSEMNVSTLELGDSALYLCASSSGRRGNTIYFGEGSWLTVV.

This clone was found a few times. In DNA form, the CDR3 reads TGCGCCAGCAGCCAACAACCGGGCAACTACGAGCAGTACTTC. Protein sequence: CASSQQPGNYEQYF. The V call is TRBV4-3, the J call TRBJ2-7, with unresolved D. CDR1 LGHNA and CDR2 YSLEER come from the germline V gene. The CDR3 consists of 14 residues. Trimming stripped 2 bases from V and 3 bases from J, with 11 bases between.

The V call is TRBV7-3, the J call TRBJ2-3; weak D call: TRBD2 (6 bases). The V end was cut by 1 base, the J end by 4 bases, with 6 bases between. The length of the CDR3 is 13 residues. Looked up from germline, CDR1 is SGHTA and CDR2 is FQGTGA. The CDR3 sequence: CASSLSGADTQYF. In nucleotides, the CDR3 is TGTGCCAGCAGCTTAAGCGGGGCAGATACGCAGTATTTT.

This clone occurred once. This sequence joins TRBV11-3 and TRBJ2-5, with 7 bases fitting TRBD1. The CDR3 totals 15 residues. J was trimmed by 1 base and V by 5 bases; bases with no gene match: 7. From germline, CDR1 is SGHNT and CDR2 YENEEA. The CDR3 sequence: CASSPGQVFQETQYF. The CDR3 DNA reads TGTGCCAGCAGCCCCGGACAGGTCTTCCAAGAGACCCAGTACTTC.

This chain links TRBV5-4 with TRBJ2-7; 8 bases agree with TRBD1. Germline assignment: CDR1 SGHNT and CDR2 YYREEE (reference sequence). V trimming: 4 bases; J trimming: 1 base; junction bases outside the gene matches: 16. The CDR3 contains 18 residues. CDR3 sequence: CASSQGASGGPPSYEQYF. CDR3 nucleotides: TGTGCCAGCAGCCAGGGGGCGTCAGGGGGCCCTCCTTCCTACGAGCAGTACTTC. Variable domain in full (rest from reference TRBV5-4 and TRBJ2-7): ETGVTQSPTHLIKTRGQQVTLRCSSQSGHNTVSWYQQALGQGPQFIFQYYREEENGRGNFPPRFSGLQFPNYSSELNVNALELDDSALYLCASSQGASGGPPSYEQYFGPGTRLTVT.

The V gene is TRBV30, the J gene TRBJ1-5, with TRBD1 as a possible D gene (5 bases). The CDR3 covers 13 residues. The V and J ends lost 1 base and 5 bases respectively, with 9 bases between them. CDR1 is GTSNPN and CDR2 is SVGIG in the germline V gene (reference sequence). The CDR3 reads CAWSEQEYQPQHF. Written as DNA, the CDR3 is TGTGCCTGGAGTGAACAGGAGTATCAGCCCCAGCATTTT.

This clone came up a few times. The chain carries TRBV6-1 and TRBJ1-2; D gene ambiguous. This CDR3 is built from 14 residues. The V end lost 1 base, the J end lost 4 bases, and 10 bases lay between the germline ends. Looked up from germline, CDR1 is MNHNS and CDR2 is SASEGT. Here the CDR3 reads CASSEGPQSYGYTF. DNA of the CDR3: TGTGCCAGCAGTGAAGGCCCTCAGAGCTATGGCTACACCTTC.

The chain has TRBV7-9 and TRBJ1-2; D remains ambiguous. CDR3 size: 16 residues. V was clipped by 0 bases and J by 6 bases, with 17 bases between them. CDR1 and CDR2 from the germline V gene are SEHNR and FQNEAQ (reference sequence). In DNA, the CDR3 is TGTGCCAGCAGCTTAGCGCTTCGTGACGGGAAGAATGGCTACACCTTC. Residues: CASSLALRDGKNGYTF. The complete variable domain, with remaining parts taken from reference TRBV7-9 and TRBJ1-2, reads DTGVSQNPRHKITKRGQNVTFRCDPISEHNRLYWYRQTLGQGPEFLTYFQNEAQLEKSRLLSDRFSAERPKGSFSTLEIQRTEQGDSAMYLCASSLALRDGKNGYTFGSGTRLTVV.

This chain joins TRBV6-1 and TRBJ2-1; D gene uncertain. V was shortened by 2 bases and J by 0 bases, with 11 bases between the two germline ends. The CDR3 totals 16 residues. Germline loops: CDR1 MNHNS, CDR2 SASEGT. CDR3 coding DNA: TGTGCCAGCAGTGAAATGTCTCAAAGCTCCTACAATGAGCAGTTCTTC. Translated, it gives CASSEMSQSSYNEQFF.

In nucleotides, the CDR3 is TGTGCCAGCAGCTTTCCGGGGGCTATGGGGGAAAACATTCAGTACTTC. Translating gives CASSFPGAMGENIQYF. The rearrangement uses TRBV7-3 and TRBJ2-4; D is tentatively TRBD1 or TRBD2 (6 bases each). The CDR3 is 16 residues long. V was trimmed by 3 bases and J by 5 bases, leaving 17 bases between them. Germline lookup yields CDR1 SGHTA and CDR2 FQGTGA. Complete variable domain (other parts from reference TRBV7-3 and TRBJ2-4): GAGVSQTPSNKVTEKGKYVELRCDPISGHTALYWYRQSLGQGPEFLIYFQGTGAADDSGLPNDRFFAVRPEGSVSTLKIQRTERGDSAVYLCASSFPGAMGENIQYFGAGTRLSVL.

This clone was counted between two and nine times. The chain carries TRBV20-1 and TRBJ1-1; a weak D match, TRBD1 (5 bases). Germline values: CDR1 DFQATT, CDR2 SNEGSKA (reference sequence). The CDR3 sequence is 12 residues long. Trimming removed 3 bases from V and 10 bases from J, with 15 bases in between. In DNA form, the CDR3 reads TGCAGTGCTAGTCTCGACGGCAGGGCAGCTTTCTTT. Protein sequence: CSASLDGRAAFF.